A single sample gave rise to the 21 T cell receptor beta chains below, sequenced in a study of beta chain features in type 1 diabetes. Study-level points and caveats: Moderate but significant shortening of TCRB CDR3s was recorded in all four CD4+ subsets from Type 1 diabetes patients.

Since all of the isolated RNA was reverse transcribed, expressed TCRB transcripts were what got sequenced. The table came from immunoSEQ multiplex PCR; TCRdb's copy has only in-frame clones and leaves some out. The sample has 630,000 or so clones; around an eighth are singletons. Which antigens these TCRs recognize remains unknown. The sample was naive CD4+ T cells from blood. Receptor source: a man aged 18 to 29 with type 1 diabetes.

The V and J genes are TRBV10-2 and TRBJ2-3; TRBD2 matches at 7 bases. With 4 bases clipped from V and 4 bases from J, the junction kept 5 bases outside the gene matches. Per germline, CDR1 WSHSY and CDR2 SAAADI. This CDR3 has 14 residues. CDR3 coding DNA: TGCGCCAGCAGTGTCATTCGGGAGGCAGATACGCAGTATTTT. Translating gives CASSVIREADTQYF.

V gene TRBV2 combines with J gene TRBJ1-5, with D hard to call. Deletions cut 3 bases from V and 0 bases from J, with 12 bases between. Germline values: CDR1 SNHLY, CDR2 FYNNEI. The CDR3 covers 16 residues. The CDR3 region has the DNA TGTGCCAGCAGTGATCTGGACGAATATAGCAATCAGCCCCAGCATTTT. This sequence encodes CASSDLDEYSNQPQHF.

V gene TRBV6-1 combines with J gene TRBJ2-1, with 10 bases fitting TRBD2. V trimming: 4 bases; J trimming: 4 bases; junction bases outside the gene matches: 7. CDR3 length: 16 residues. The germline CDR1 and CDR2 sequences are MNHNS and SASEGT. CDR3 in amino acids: CASSGAGLATYNEQFF. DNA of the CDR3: TGTGCCAGCAGTGGGGCGGGACTAGCGACTTACAATGAGCAGTTCTTC.

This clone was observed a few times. The CDR3: CASSPSRGLSFTGELFF. The CDR3 DNA reads TGTGCCAGCAGCCCTTCCCGGGGCCTATCTTTCACCGGGGAGCTGTTTTTT. The J gene is TRBJ2-2, the V gene TRBV5-4; the D gene could be TRBD1 or TRBD2 (5 bases each). Trimming removed 4 bases from V and 4 bases from J, with 20 bases in between. The CDR3 is 17 amino acids. Germline lookup yields CDR1 SGHNT and CDR2 YYREEE (reference sequence).

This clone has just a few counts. The CDR3 loop reads CASSRPDSSGYGYTF. In DNA, the CDR3 is TGTGCCAGCAGCCGGCCCGACAGCTCCGGCTATGGCTACACCTTC. The chain combines TRBV5-4 with TRBJ1-2; a possible D gene is TRBD1 (5 bases). Germline V gene data show CDR1 as SGHNT and CDR2 as YYREEE (reference sequence). CDR3 length: 15 amino acids. Trimming removed 4 bases at V and 4 bases at J, with 17 bases between.

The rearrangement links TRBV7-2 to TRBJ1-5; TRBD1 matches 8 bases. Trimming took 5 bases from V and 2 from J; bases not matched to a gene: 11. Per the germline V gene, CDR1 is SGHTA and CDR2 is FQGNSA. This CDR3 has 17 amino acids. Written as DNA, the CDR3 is TGTGCCAGCAGCCCGAGACAGGGGTCATATGGCAATCAGCCCCAGCATTTT. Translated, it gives CASSPRQGSYGNQPQHF.

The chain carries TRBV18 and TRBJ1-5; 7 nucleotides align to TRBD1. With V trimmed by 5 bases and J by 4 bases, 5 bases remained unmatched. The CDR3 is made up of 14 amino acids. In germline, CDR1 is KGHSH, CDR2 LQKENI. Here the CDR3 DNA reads TGTGCCAGCTCAAGAGACAGGGCAAATCAGCCCCAGCATTTT. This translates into CASSRDRANQPQHF.

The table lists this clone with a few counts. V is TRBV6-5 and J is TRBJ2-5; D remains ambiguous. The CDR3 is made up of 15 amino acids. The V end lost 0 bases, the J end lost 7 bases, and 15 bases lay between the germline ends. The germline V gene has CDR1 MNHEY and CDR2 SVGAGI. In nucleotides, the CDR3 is TGTGCCAGCAGTTACTCGAGCCCGGGTCCGGCGACCCAGTACTTC. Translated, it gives CASSYSSPGPATQYF.

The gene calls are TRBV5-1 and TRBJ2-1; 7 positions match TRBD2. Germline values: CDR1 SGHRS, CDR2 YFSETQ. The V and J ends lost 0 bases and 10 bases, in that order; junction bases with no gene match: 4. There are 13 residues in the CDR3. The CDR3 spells CASSLDEGGEQFF. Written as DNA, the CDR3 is TGCGCCAGCAGCTTGGATGAGGGAGGGGAGCAGTTCTTC.

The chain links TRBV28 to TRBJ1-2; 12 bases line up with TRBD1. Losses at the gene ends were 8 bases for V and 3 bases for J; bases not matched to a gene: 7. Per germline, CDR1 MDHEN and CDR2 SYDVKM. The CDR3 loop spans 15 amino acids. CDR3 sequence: CASCQGQGAYYGYTF. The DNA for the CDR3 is TGTGCCAGCTGCCAGGGACAGGGGGCGTACTATGGCTACACCTTC.

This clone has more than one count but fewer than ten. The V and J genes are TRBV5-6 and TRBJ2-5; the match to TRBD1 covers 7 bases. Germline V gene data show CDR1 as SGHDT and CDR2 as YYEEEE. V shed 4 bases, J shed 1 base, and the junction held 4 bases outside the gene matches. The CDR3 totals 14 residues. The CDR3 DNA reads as TGTGCCAGCAGCCAAGGGGGCCTCCAAGAGACCCAGTACTTC. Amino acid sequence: CASSQGGLQETQYF.

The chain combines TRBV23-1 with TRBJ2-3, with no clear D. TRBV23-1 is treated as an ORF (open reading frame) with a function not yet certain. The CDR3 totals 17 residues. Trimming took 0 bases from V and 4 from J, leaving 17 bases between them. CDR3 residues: CASSQSGTTRPPDTQYF. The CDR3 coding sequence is TGCGCCAGCAGTCAATCGGGAACTACCAGACCCCCAGATACGCAGTATTTT.

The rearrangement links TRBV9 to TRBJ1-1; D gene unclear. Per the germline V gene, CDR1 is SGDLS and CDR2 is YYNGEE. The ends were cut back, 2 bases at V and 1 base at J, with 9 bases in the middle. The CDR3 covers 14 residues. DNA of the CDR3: TGTGCCAGCAGCGTTCTCATCGCGAACACTGAAGCTTTCTTT. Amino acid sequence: CASSVLIANTEAFF.

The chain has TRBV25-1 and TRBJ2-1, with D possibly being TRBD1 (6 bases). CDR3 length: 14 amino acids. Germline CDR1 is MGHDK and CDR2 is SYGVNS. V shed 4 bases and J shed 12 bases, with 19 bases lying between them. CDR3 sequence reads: CASSGISKTGLQFF. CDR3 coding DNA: TGTGCCAGCAGTGGAATATCCAAAACAGGGTTGCAGTTCTTC.

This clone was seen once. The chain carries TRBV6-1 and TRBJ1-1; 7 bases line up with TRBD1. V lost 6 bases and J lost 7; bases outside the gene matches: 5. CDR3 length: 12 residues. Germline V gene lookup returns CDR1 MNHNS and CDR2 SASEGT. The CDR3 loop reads CASSRQGYEAFF. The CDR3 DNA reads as TGTGCCAGCAGCCGACAGGGTTATGAAGCTTTCTTT.

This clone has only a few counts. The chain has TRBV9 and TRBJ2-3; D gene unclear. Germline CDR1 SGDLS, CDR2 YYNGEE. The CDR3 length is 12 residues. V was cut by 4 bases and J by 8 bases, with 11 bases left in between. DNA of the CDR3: TGTGCCAGCAGCCCTCGATGGGGTACGCAGTATTTT. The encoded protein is CASSPRWGTQYF.

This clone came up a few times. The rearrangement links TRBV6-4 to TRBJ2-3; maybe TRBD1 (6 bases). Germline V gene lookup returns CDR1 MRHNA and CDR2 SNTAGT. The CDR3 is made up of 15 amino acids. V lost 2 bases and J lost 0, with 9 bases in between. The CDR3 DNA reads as TGTGCCAGCAGTGACCGGGGACAAAGCACAGATACGCAGTATTTT. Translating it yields CASSDRGQSTDTQYF.

The CDR3 nucleotides read TGTGCCAGTAGTATAGGGGGCATTAACTATGGCTACACCTTC. Translating gives CASSIGGINYGYTF. The chain combines TRBV19 with TRBJ1-2, with TRBD1 as a possible D gene (5 bases). V lost 1 base and J lost 1, with 7 bases in between. Germline V gene lookup returns CDR1 LNHDA and CDR2 SQIVND (reference sequence). This CDR3 has 14 residues.

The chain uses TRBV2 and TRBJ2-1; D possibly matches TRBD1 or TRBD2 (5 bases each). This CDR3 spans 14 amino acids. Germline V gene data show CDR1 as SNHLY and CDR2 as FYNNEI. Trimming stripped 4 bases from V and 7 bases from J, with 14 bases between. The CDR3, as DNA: TGTGCCAGCAGTGGAGGGAGTAGACAGAATGAGCAGTTCTTC. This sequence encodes CASSGGSRQNEQFF.

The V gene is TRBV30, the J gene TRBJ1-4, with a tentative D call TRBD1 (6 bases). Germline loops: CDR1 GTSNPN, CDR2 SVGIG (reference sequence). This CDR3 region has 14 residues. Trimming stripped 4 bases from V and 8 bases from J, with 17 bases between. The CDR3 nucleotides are TGTGCCTGGATCCAACAGGGTAGTGGCGAAAAACTGTTTTTT. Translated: CAWIQQGSGEKLFF. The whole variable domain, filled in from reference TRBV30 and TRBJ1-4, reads SQTIHQWPATLVQPVGSPLSLECTVEGTSNPNLYWYRQAAGRGLQLLFYSVGIGQISSEVPQNLSASRPQDRQFILSSKKLLLSDSGFYLCAWIQQGSGEKLFFGSGTQLSVL.

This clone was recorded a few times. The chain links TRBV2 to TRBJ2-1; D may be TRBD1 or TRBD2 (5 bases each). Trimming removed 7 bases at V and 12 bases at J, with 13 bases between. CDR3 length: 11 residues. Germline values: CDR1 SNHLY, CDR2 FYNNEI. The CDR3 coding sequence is TGTGCCAGCACCATTCCGGGGCCGCAGTTCTTC. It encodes CASTIPGPQFF.